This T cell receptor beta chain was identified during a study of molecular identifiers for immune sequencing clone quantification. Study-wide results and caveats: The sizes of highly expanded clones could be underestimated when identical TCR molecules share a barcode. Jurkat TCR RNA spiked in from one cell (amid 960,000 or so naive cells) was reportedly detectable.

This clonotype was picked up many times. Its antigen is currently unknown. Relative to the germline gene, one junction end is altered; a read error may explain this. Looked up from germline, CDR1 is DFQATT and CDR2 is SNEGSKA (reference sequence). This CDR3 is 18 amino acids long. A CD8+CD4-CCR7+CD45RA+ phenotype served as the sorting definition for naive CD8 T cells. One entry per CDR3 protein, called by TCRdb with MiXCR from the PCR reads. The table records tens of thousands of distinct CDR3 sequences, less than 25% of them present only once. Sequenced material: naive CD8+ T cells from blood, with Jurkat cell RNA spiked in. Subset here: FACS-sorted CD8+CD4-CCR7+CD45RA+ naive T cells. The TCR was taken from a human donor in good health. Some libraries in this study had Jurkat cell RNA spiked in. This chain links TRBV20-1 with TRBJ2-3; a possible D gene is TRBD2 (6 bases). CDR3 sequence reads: CSARVRARREIGTDTRYF. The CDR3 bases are TGCAGTGCTAGAGTGAGAGCTAGACGGGAGATTGGCACAGATACGCGGTATTTT.